This TCR beta chain derives from a study of siplizumab effects on memory and regulatory T cells. The data were produced by immunoSEQ multiplex PCR, yet TCRdb's version contains in-frame clones alone and is incomplete. The sample consists of some 96,000 clones, about 95% of them appearing once. The study's findings and limits: Naive T cells looked more diverse than memory cells, and they looked like major contributors to the alloresponse. Suppressive capability of dividing Tregs from siplizumab cultures went unverified.

Trimming cost V 3 bases and J 0 bases, with 13 bases left between them. The CDR3 runs to 16 residues. From germline, CDR1 is SGHTA and CDR2 FQGTGA. Regarding this clone: As yet, its antigen is unknown.

The clonotype originates from a human donor in good health. The sample comprised non-Treg CD4+ T cells sorted from blood. V gene TRBV7-3 combines with J gene TRBJ2-3; D call uncertain. The CDR3 spells CASSFKGASSTDTQYF. The CDR3, as DNA: TGTGCCAGCAGCTTTAAAGGAGCTTCTAGCACAGATACGCAGTATTTT.